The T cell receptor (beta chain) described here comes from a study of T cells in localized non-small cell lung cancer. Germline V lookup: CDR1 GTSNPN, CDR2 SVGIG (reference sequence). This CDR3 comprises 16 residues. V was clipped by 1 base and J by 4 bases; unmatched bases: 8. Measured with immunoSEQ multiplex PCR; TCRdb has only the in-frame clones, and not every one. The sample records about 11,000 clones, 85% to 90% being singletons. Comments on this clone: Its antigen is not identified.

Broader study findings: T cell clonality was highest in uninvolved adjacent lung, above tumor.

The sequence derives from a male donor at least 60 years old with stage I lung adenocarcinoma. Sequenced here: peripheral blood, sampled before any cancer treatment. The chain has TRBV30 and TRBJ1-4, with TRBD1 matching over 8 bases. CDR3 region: CAWSGSIGQGNEKLFF. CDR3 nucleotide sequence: TGTGCCTGGAGTGGGTCTATCGGACAGGGTAATGAAAAACTGTTTTTT.